These 12 T cell receptor beta chains share one sample of origin, sequenced in a study of neurological immune-mediated disorders. TCRdb reanalysed the 5' RACE reads using MiXCR and keeps one entry per CDR3 protein. The sample contains approximately 19,000 distinct CDR3 sequences, over 12% of which appear only once. Material: PBMCs. The source is a female donor with HTLV-1-associated myelopathy (HAM/TSP).

This clonotype was detected many times. The chain links TRBV5-1 to TRBJ2-3; 11 bases align to TRBD2. The germline CDR1 and CDR2 sequences are SGHRS and YFSETQ. The CDR3 runs 20 residues. The J segment lost 2 bases and the V segment lost 2 bases, leaving 16 bases of the junction unmatched. The CDR3 DNA follows: TGCGCCAGCAGCTTCGCACGGATACTGGGACTAGCGGAGAACACAGATACGCAGTATTTT. Translating gives CASSFARILGLAENTDTQYF. Looking up the rest from reference TRBV5-1 and TRBJ2-3 gives the full variable domain: KAGVTQTPRYLIKTRGQQVTLSCSPISGHRSVSWYQQTPGQGLQFLFEYFSETQRNKGNFPGRFSGRQFSNSRSEMNVSTLELGDSALYLCASSFARILGLAENTDTQYFGPGTRLTVL.

This clonotype was observed many times. CDR3 bases: TGTGCCAGCAGCACACAGGGAGCGGGATACAATGAGCAGTTCTTC. It translates to CASSTQGAGYNEQFF. This chain joins TRBV7-6 and TRBJ2-1; maybe TRBD2 (7 bases). V lost 5 bases and J lost 4, with 15 bases in between. Germline CDR1 reads SGHVS; CDR2 reads FNYEAQ. This CDR3 contains 15 residues.

This clonotype was observed many times. The junction differs from germline at one of its ends, possibly a read error. The rearrangement uses TRBV29-1 and TRBJ2-2, with TRBD2 as a possible D gene (5 bases). The CDR3 consists of 13 residues. Germline CDR1 SQVTM, CDR2 ANQGSEA. The CDR3 DNA reads as TGCAGCGTTGATGGAAGGAACACCGGGGAGCTGATTTTT. Amino acid sequence: CSVDGRNTGELIF.

In this sample, this clonotype turned up many times. V gene TRBV20-1 combines with J gene TRBJ2-6; D possibly uses TRBD1 or TRBD2 (6 bases each). Germline V gives CDR1 DFQATT, CDR2 SNEGSKA (reference sequence). V was cut by 6 bases and J by 1 base, with 16 bases left in between. The CDR3 length is 16 residues. This CDR3 reads CSAIRGAQSGANVLTF. The DNA for the CDR3 is TGCAGTGCCATTAGGGGGGCCCAATCTGGGGCCAACGTCCTGACTTTC.

This clonotype showed up many times. The genes are TRBV9 and TRBJ2-1, with TRBD2 matching over 12 bases. CDR3 length: 16 amino acids. CDR1 and CDR2 from the germline V gene are SGDLS and YYNGEE. Unmatched junction bases numbered 5, after V lost 0 bases and J lost 7 bases. CDR3 sequence (DNA): TGTGCCAGCAGCGTAGCACTAGCGGGGGGTAAGAATGAGCAGTTCTTC. It encodes CASSVALAGGKNEQFF.

The sample holds many counts of this clonotype. CDR3 coding DNA: TGCAGTGCTAGAGGCAGAAACGAGCAGTACTTC. Its translation is CSARGRNEQYF. The V call is TRBV20-1, the J call TRBJ2-7, with D uncertain. This CDR3 is built from 11 residues. Trimming stripped 1 base from V and 5 bases from J, with 6 bases between. Germline-derived CDR1 and CDR2 are DFQATT and SNEGSKA (reference sequence).

At least ten counts were recorded for this clonotype. The chain uses TRBV5-1 and TRBJ2-1; the match to TRBD1 covers 12 bases. The CDR3 loop spans 15 amino acids. V dropped 0 bases and J dropped 7; count of bases not matched to a gene: 2. Germline CDR1 SGHRS, CDR2 YFSETQ. The CDR3 DNA sequence: TGCGCCAGCAGCTTGGAGGGACAGGGGGCTAATGAGCAGTTCTTC. Translating it yields CASSLEGQGANEQFF.

Comments on this clonotype: The junction differs from germline at one of its ends, possibly a read error. The rearrangement uses TRBV5-1 and TRBJ2-3; D perhaps matches TRBD2 (5 bases). CDR3 length equals 15 residues. Germline assignment: CDR1 SGHRS and CDR2 YFSETQ. The CDR3 is CASSAGKANTDTQYF. In nucleotides, the CDR3 is TGCGCCAGCAGCGCGGGTAAGGCTAACACAGATACACAGTATTTT.

This clonotype was seen at least ten times. V and J are TRBV5-1 and TRBJ2-7; possibly TRBD1 for D (5 bases). Trimming shortened V by 4 bases and J by 0 bases, and 14 bases separated the two germline ends. Germline CDR1 reads SGHRS; CDR2 reads YFSETQ. The CDR3 contains 15 residues. The CDR3 spells CASSLSGMGSYEQYF. The CDR3 DNA is TGCGCCAGCAGCCTCTCAGGGATGGGCTCCTACGAGCAGTACTTC.

This clonotype was counted ten times or more. The V and J genes are TRBV3-1 and TRBJ2-3; D unclear. CDR1 is LGHDT, CDR2 YNNKEL, per germline (reference sequence). The CDR3 has 12 amino acids. V was pared by 1 base and J by 1 base, with 0 bases between. CDR3 loop: CASSQGTDTQYF. Here the CDR3 DNA reads TGTGCCAGCAGCCAAGGCACAGATACGCAGTATTTT.

This clonotype was detected ten times or more. The chain uses TRBV7-3 and TRBJ2-3; TRBD1 might be the D (5 bases). This CDR3 contains 15 residues. V lost 2 bases to trimming and J lost 0 bases, with 9 bases between them. Per germline, CDR1 SGHTA and CDR2 FQGTGA. In nucleotides, the CDR3 is TGTGCCAGCAGCTTATGGGGCACTAGCACAGATACGCAGTATTTT. Residues: CASSLWGTSTDTQYF. Together with reference TRBV7-3 and TRBJ2-3, the CDR3 gives the full variable domain: GAGVSQTPSNKVTEKGKYVELRCDPISGHTALYWYRQSLGQGPEFLIYFQGTGAADDSGLPNDRFFAVRPEGSVSTLKIQRTERGDSAVYLCASSLWGTSTDTQYFGPGTRLTVL.

The chain carries TRBV14 and TRBJ2-2; TRBD2 agrees at 8 bases. The germline V gene encodes CDR1 SGHDN and CDR2 FVKESK. V lost 1 base to trimming and J lost 4 bases; unmatched junction nucleotides: 5. The CDR3 consists of 16 residues. CDR3 bases: TGTGCCAGCAGCCAAGTTAGCGGGACACTCACCGGGGAGCTGTTTTTT. Protein product: CASSQVSGTLTGELFF.